These 15 T cell receptor beta chains share one sample of origin, sequenced in a study of beta chain features in type 1 diabetes. Study findings and constraints: Shortening that was moderate but significant affected the TCRB CDR3s of Type 1 diabetes patients in all four CD4+ subsets.

Investigators reverse transcribed all isolated RNA, so they sequenced expressed TCRB transcripts. Assay: immunoSEQ multiplex PCR; the TCRdb copy retains only in-frame clones and omits some. The table records more than 550,000 clones, around 15% of them present only once. Their antigens remain unidentified. Specimen: naive CD4+ T cells from blood. These receptors all come from a man aged 18 to 35 with type 1 diabetes.

The CDR3 is CASSFDRDNEQYF. The CDR3 coding sequence is TGTGCCAGCAGCTTCGACAGGGATAACGAGCAGTACTTC. The V call is TRBV5-6, the J call TRBJ2-7, with 7 bases aligning to TRBD1. The germline V gene has CDR1 SGHDT and CDR2 YYEEEE. V shed 2 bases and J 5 bases; nucleotides not matched to a gene: 4. This CDR3 contains 13 residues.

The chain combines TRBV16 with TRBJ1-4; the D is unclear. Trimming stripped 6 bases from V and 8 bases from J, with 7 bases between. CDR3 length equals 11 residues. Germline CDR1 KGHSY, CDR2 FQNENV. CDR3 in amino acids: CASSKWEKLFF. The CDR3 DNA is TGTGCCAGCAGTAAATGGGAAAAACTGTTTTTT. Variable domain in full (rest from reference TRBV16 and TRBJ1-4): GEEVAQTPKHLVRGEGQKAKLYCAPIKGHSYVFWYQQVLKNEFKFLISFQNENVFDETGMPKERFSAKCLPNSPCSLEIQATKLEDSAVYFCASSKWEKLFFGSGTQLSVL.

The chain links TRBV7-6 to TRBJ2-7, with 9 bases fitting TRBD1. J was trimmed by 5 bases and V by 4 bases; bases with no gene match: 9. Germline V CDR1 and CDR2: SGHVS, FNYEAQ. The CDR3 sequence is 15 residues long. CDR3 nucleotides: TGTGCCAGCAGCTCCCCTCAGGGGGACAGGGACGAGCAGTACTTC. Its protein is CASSSPQGDRDEQYF. Full variable domain (rest looked up from reference TRBV7-6 and TRBJ2-7): GAGVSQSPRYKVTKRGQDVALRCDPISGHVSLYWYRQALGQGPEFLTYFNYEAQQDKSGLPNDRFSAERPEGSISTLTIQRTEQRDSAMYRCASSSPQGDRDEQYFGPGTRLTVT.

This clone occurred a few times. The genes are TRBV15 and TRBJ2-1; TRBD2 agrees at 10 bases. From germline, CDR1 is LNHNV and CDR2 YYDKDF (reference sequence). The V and J ends lost 4 bases and 0 bases, in that order; junction bases with no gene match: 9. This CDR3 contains 18 residues. In DNA, the CDR3 is TGTGCCACCAGCACTCTCGGGACTAGCGTAAGCTCCTACAATGAGCAGTTCTTC. This codes for CATSTLGTSVSSYNEQFF.

This chain joins TRBV30 and TRBJ1-5, with D unclear. This CDR3 comprises 14 residues. V was trimmed by 0 bases and J by 7 bases, leaving 13 bases between them. Germline CDR1 is GTSNPN and CDR2 is SVGIG (reference sequence). CDR3 coding DNA: TGTGCCTGGAGTGTCATGGAGGGTAGACAGCCCCAGCATTTT. Its protein is CAWSVMEGRQPQHF.

The chain links TRBV5-6 to TRBJ1-2; TRBD1 matches 7 bases. Germline trimming cut 5 bases from V and 3 bases from J; bases unmatched to any gene: 1. The CDR3 loop spans 12 amino acids. Germline V CDR1 and CDR2: SGHDT, YYEEEE. As DNA, the CDR3 is TGTGCCAGCAGTACAGGGGACTATGGCTACACCTTC. As protein: CASSTGDYGYTF.

This chain joins TRBV6-5 and TRBJ2-1; 7 bases are shared with TRBD2. CDR3 length: 13 amino acids. V lost 4 bases to trimming and J lost 8 bases; unmatched junction nucleotides: 5. The germline V gene encodes CDR1 MNHEY and CDR2 SVGAGI. The CDR3 sequence is CASSSGTTDEQFF. In nucleotides, the CDR3 is TGTGCCAGCAGTTCGGGGACTACAGATGAGCAGTTCTTC.

Only a few counts were recorded for this clone. V is TRBV11-1 and J is TRBJ2-5; D gene unclear. CDR1 is SGHAT and CDR2 is FQDESV in the germline V gene (reference sequence). V dropped 5 bases and J dropped 2 bases, with 6 bases sitting between them. This CDR3 spans 12 amino acids. DNA for the CDR3: TGTGCCAGCAGCAAATTACAAGAGACCCAGTACTTC. Translating it yields CASSKLQETQYF.

This sequence joins TRBV6-1 and TRBJ1-5, with 7 bases fitting TRBD1. Germline CDR1 is MNHNS and CDR2 is SASEGT. This CDR3 is built from 13 residues. Trimming cost V 5 bases and J 4 bases; bases outside gene matches: 2. CDR3 amino acids: CASSSDRNQPQHF. CDR3 in DNA: TGTGCCAGCAGTTCGGACAGGAATCAGCCCCAGCATTTT.

CDR3 sequence: CASSDRVPYSGANVLTF. DNA of the CDR3: TGTGCCAGCAGCGACAGGGTCCCGTACTCTGGGGCCAACGTCCTGACTTTC. The chain is built from TRBV7-9 and TRBJ2-6, with 7 bases matching TRBD1. Trimming at V came to 5 bases and at J to 0 bases, leaving 7 bases not matched to a gene. This CDR3 is 17 amino acids long. The V gene's germline CDR1 is SEHNR and CDR2 FQNEAQ (reference sequence).

V gene TRBV7-3 combines with J gene TRBJ2-3; the D gene is possibly TRBD1 (5 bases). Trimming took off 3 bases at V and 3 bases at J, with 7 bases between the two ends. The CDR3 has 13 residues. Germline V gives CDR1 SGHTA, CDR2 FQGTGA. CDR3 protein: CASSFKGTDTQYF. For the CDR3, the DNA is TGTGCCAGCAGCTTTAAGGGGACAGATACGCAGTATTTT.

The chain couples TRBV29-1 to TRBJ1-1, with 8 bases matching TRBD1. Losses at the gene ends were 7 bases for V and 1 base for J; bases not matched to a gene: 8. CDR1 SQVTM and CDR2 ANQGSEA come from the germline V gene. The length of the CDR3 is 14 residues. The DNA for the CDR3 is TGCAGCGGTCGACAGGGGAGGGAGAACACTGAAGCTTTCTTT. Its translation is CSGRQGRENTEAFF.

This chain joins TRBV5-1 and TRBJ1-1, with 9 nucleotides matching TRBD1. CDR3 size: 13 residues. Germline V lookup: CDR1 SGHRS, CDR2 YFSETQ. After removal of 0 bases from V and 9 bases from J, the junction contained 3 bases not matched to a gene. This CDR3 reads CASSLGTGEKAFF. The CDR3, as DNA: TGCGCCAGCAGCTTGGGGACAGGGGAGAAAGCTTTCTTT.

The table lists this clone with a few counts. V gene TRBV29-1 combines with J gene TRBJ2-1; 8 bases line up with TRBD2. The J segment lost 2 bases and the V segment lost 4 bases, leaving 4 bases of the junction unmatched. The CDR3 contains 14 residues. Germline V gene data show CDR1 as SQVTM and CDR2 as ANQGSEA. The CDR3 loop is CSVVELAAYNEQFF. The CDR3 coding sequence is TGCAGCGTTGTCGAACTAGCGGCCTACAATGAGCAGTTCTTC.

The CDR3 reads CASSLSSGGAHEQFF. In DNA form, the CDR3 reads TGTGCCAGCAGCTTATCTAGCGGGGGGGCCCATGAGCAGTTCTTC. The genes are TRBV7-9 and TRBJ2-1; TRBD2 agrees at 12 bases. CDR3 length: 15 amino acids. The V segment lost 2 bases and the J segment 8 bases; nucleotides outside the gene matches: 4. Germline loops: CDR1 SEHNR, CDR2 FQNEAQ (reference sequence).